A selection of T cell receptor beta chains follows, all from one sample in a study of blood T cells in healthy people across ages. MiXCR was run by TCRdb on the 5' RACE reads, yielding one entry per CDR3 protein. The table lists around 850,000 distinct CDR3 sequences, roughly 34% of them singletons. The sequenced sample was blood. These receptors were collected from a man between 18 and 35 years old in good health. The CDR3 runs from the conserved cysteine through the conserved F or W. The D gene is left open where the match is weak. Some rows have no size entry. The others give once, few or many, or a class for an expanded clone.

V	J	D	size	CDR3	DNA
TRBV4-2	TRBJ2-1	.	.	CASSQGPAGSYNEQFF	TGTGCCAGCAGCCAAGGCCCTGCCGGGTCCTACAATGAGCAGTTCTTC
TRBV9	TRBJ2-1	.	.	CASSVGRQLRPPYNEQFF	TGTGCCAGCAGCGTAGGGAGACAGCTCAGACCTCCTTACAATGAGCAGTTCTTC
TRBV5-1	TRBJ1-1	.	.	CASSANRQNTEAFF	TGCGCCAGCAGCGCGAACCGACAGAACACTGAAGCTTTCTTT
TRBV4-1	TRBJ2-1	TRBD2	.	CASSELAGLSSEQFF	TGCGCCAGCAGCGAGCTAGCGGGGTTAAGTAGTGAGCAGTTCTTC
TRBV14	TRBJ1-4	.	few	CASSLNLGEKLFF	TGTGCCAGCAGCCTAAACCTCGGGGAAAAACTGTTTTTT
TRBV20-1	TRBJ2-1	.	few	CSARDPYFGTEQFF	TGCAGTGCTAGAGATCCATATTTCGGGACTGAGCAGTTCTTC
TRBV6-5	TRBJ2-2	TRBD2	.	CASLKRGAGELFF	TGTGCCAGCTTAAAGCGGGGGGCCGGGGAGCTGTTTTTT
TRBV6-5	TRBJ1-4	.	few	CASSYKRGYNEKLFF	TGTGCCAGCAGTTACAAGAGAGGATATAATGAAAAACTGTTTTTT
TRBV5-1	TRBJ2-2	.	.	CASRIPGVNTGELFF	TGCGCCAGCAGGATACCAGGCGTTAACACCGGGGAGCTGTTTTTT
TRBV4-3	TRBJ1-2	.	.	CASSPGEGSYTF	TGCGCCAGCAGCCCAGGAGAAGGCAGCTACACCTTC